This TCR beta chain was documented in a study of T cell changes during pregnancy in multiple sclerosis. Germline V gene data show CDR1 as SGHRS and CDR2 as YFSETQ. This CDR3 region has 13 residues. Trimming took 1 base from V and 2 from J, leaving 7 bases between them. Generated by immunoSEQ multiplex PCR, the TCRdb table keeps only in-frame clones and is missing some. The sample has over 35,000 clones, 90% to 95% seen once; the top ten hold roughly 8.1%. This clone was counted a single time. Different DNA sequences within this sample yield the same CDR3. This sequence joins TRBV5-1 and TRBJ2-7; no clear D. Here the sequenced sample was CD8+ T cells from peripheral blood mononuclear cells, taken in the third trimester of pregnancy. The sequence was obtained from a female donor with multiple sclerosis, enrolled in a pregnancy study. The CDR3 is CASSLYSTYEQYF. CDR3 bases: TGCGCCAGCAGCTTGTACAGCACCTACGAGCAGTACTTC.